The 27 T cell receptor beta chains presented below share a single source sample, sequenced in a study of Ad26.COV2.S vaccination and SARS-CoV-2 variants. Method: immunoSEQ multiplex PCR; TCRdb's copy keeps in-frame clones and lacks some. The sample gives 200,000 to 300,000 clones, roughly 90% of which show up once; over 8.5% is in the top ten. Documented treatment: some 20 received Ad26.COV2.S at low or high dose, single or two shots; roughly five received placebo; per-sample allocation not given. Collection of the samples took place on day 63 after the first injection of vaccine or placebo. The specimen was peripheral blood, collected in a trial of Ad26.COV2.S vaccine versus placebo. The origin of the receptors is a person between 18 and 59 years old who received the Ad26.COV2.S COVID-19 vaccine or a placebo.

The V gene is TRBV18, the J gene TRBJ2-7; TRBD1 aligns across 10 bases. Germline V gene data show CDR1 as KGHSH and CDR2 as LQKENI. This CDR3 contains 14 residues. The V segment lost 4 bases and the J segment 2 bases; nucleotides outside the gene matches: 2. CDR3 in amino acids: CASSLGQGTYEQYF. CDR3 nucleotide sequence: TGTGCCAGCTCACTGGGACAGGGGACCTACGAGCAGTACTTC.

With regard to this clone: This specimen includes other DNA sequences encoding the same CDR3. J is TRBJ2-7 and V is TRBV6-5, with 11 bases lining up with TRBD2. The trim removed 6 bases at V and 2 bases at J, leaving 3 bases unmatched. The CDR3 loop spans 14 amino acids. Germline CDR1 reads MNHEY; CDR2 reads SVGAGI. CDR3 sequence reads: CASSLAGGAYEQYF. The CDR3 DNA reads as TGTGCCAGCAGCCTAGCGGGGGGTGCCTACGAGCAGTACTTC.

J is TRBJ2-5 and V is TRBV7-2; the D gene is possibly TRBD1 (5 bases). V was clipped by 5 bases and J by 5 bases, with 15 bases between them. This CDR3 has 14 residues. CDR1 and CDR2 from the germline V gene are SGHTA and FQGNSA. Here the CDR3 reads CASSPRDFVETQYF. CDR3 in DNA: TGTGCCAGCAGCCCCAGGGATTTTGTTGAGACCCAGTACTTC.

This sequence joins TRBV29-1 and TRBJ2-5; D not certain. Trimming took off 5 bases at V and 2 bases at J, with 3 bases between the two ends. CDR3 length equals 10 residues. Per the germline V gene, CDR1 is SQVTM and CDR2 is ANQGSEA. The CDR3 reads CSVRQETQYF. The CDR3 nucleotides are TGCAGCGTTCGACAAGAGACCCAGTACTTC.

V gene TRBV27 combines with J gene TRBJ2-7; D gene unclear. Germline CDR1 reads MNHEY; CDR2 reads SMNVEV (reference sequence). The CDR3 contains 14 residues. V was trimmed by 2 bases and J by 4 bases, leaving 12 bases between them. CDR3 amino acids: CASSLARTHYEQYF. The CDR3 DNA reads TGTGCCAGCAGTTTAGCCAGAACCCATTACGAGCAGTACTTC.

The chain recombines TRBV5-1 with TRBJ1-6, with TRBD1 matching 8 bases. Germline V lookup: CDR1 SGHRS, CDR2 YFSETQ. The trim removed 4 bases at V and 6 bases at J, leaving 3 bases unmatched. This CDR3 is 14 amino acids long. DNA of the CDR3: TGCGCCAGCAGCGCGGACAGGGTTAATTCACCCCTCCACTTT. Translation: CASSADRVNSPLHF.

The chain links TRBV6-6 to TRBJ1-4; D is possibly TRBD1 (5 bases). V was shortened by 6 bases and J by 7 bases, with 21 bases between the two germline ends. The germline V gene encodes CDR1 MNHNY and CDR2 SVGAGI (reference sequence). CDR3 length equals 16 residues. The CDR3 coding sequence is TGTGCCAGCAGGTCCGGGACCGGGATAGTTGGTGAAAAACTGTTTTTT. Amino acids: CASRSGTGIVGEKLFF.

The genes are TRBV18 and TRBJ2-5, with no clear D. The CDR3 runs to 14 residues. The V gene's germline CDR1 is KGHSH and CDR2 LQKENI. Trimming took off 1 base at V and 0 bases at J, with 6 bases between the two ends. CDR3 region: CASSPRANQETQYF. Here the CDR3 DNA reads TGTGCCAGCTCACCACGGGCCAACCAAGAGACCCAGTACTTC.

This chain links TRBV5-5 with TRBJ1-2; TRBD1 matches at 8 bases. This CDR3 contains 17 residues. Germline assignment: CDR1 SGHKS and CDR2 YYEKEE (reference sequence). After removal of 3 bases from V and 7 bases from J, the junction contained 17 bases not matched to a gene. CDR3 in DNA: TGTGCCAGCAGCTGGGTGGTTAGACAGGGGCCCGGGAGTGGCTACACCTTC. It is translated as CASSWVVRQGPGSGYTF.

A few counts support this clone. The chain recombines TRBV7-9 with TRBJ1-2; 8 bases are shared with TRBD1. This CDR3 region has 13 residues. From germline, CDR1 is SEHNR and CDR2 FQNEAQ (reference sequence). J lost 8 bases, V lost 11 bases, and 13 bases had no gene match. CDR3 sequence: CAGMGQARGGYTF. CDR3 nucleotides: TGTGCCGGGATGGGACAGGCCCGCGGGGGCTACACCTTC.

The sample holds one count of this clone. The chain recombines TRBV10-3 with TRBJ2-4; TRBD1 is a possible D gene (5 bases). CDR1 and CDR2 from the germline V gene are ENHRY and SYGVKD. Trimming cost V 3 bases and J 0 bases, with 18 bases left between them. The CDR3 is made up of 18 amino acids. CDR3 amino acids: CAISEAASGLLAKNIQYF. As DNA, the CDR3 is TGTGCCATCAGTGAAGCAGCCTCAGGGCTACTAGCCAAAAACATTCAGTACTTC.

CDR3 protein: CASSLAGLTYGYTF. Here the CDR3 DNA reads TGTGCCAGCAGCTTAGCGGGGCTGACGTATGGCTACACCTTC. V usage is TRBV7-2 and J usage is TRBJ1-2; possibly TRBD1 for D (5 bases). The CDR3 contains 14 residues. Trimming took off 0 bases at V and 5 bases at J, with 10 bases between the two ends. Germline lookup yields CDR1 SGHTA and CDR2 FQGNSA.

In its sample, this clone was seen a few times. The rearrangement uses TRBV7-9 and TRBJ1-1; D call uncertain. This CDR3 spans 15 amino acids. Germline V gene data show CDR1 as SEHNR and CDR2 as FQNEAQ (reference sequence). V was shortened by 3 bases and J by 0 bases, with 11 bases between the two germline ends. In nucleotides, the CDR3 is TGTGCCAGCAGCTTTGGGCTTGGGATGAACACTGAAGCTTTCTTT. This gives the protein CASSFGLGMNTEAFF.

This chain joins TRBV9 and TRBJ1-4; D remains ambiguous. Germline CDR1 and CDR2: SGDLS and YYNGEE. This CDR3 region has 14 residues. Trimming took off 3 bases at V and 0 bases at J, with 6 bases between the two ends. The CDR3 here is CASSARATNEKLFF. In nucleotides, the CDR3 is TGTGCCAGCAGCGCTCGAGCAACTAATGAAAAACTGTTTTTT. Drawing the rest from reference TRBV9 and TRBJ1-4, the complete variable domain is DSGVTQTPKHLITATGQRVTLRCSPRSGDLSVYWYQQSLDQGLQFLIQYYNGEERAKGNILERFSAQQFPDLHSELNLSSLELGDSALYFCASSARATNEKLFFGSGTQLSVL.

The chain links TRBV10-2 to TRBJ2-3, with 7 bases lining up with TRBD2. Per germline, CDR1 WSHSY and CDR2 SAAADI. This CDR3 is 14 amino acids long. V was clipped by 6 bases and J by 1 base; unmatched bases: 4. The CDR3, as DNA: TGCGCCAGCAGGGCGGGAGCCCGCACAGATACGCAGTATTTT. Its protein product is CASRAGARTDTQYF.

DNA of the CDR3: TGTGCCAGCAGTTACTCGCGTGAGAACACTGAAGCTTTCTTT. It specifies CASSYSRENTEAFF. V is TRBV6-5 and J is TRBJ1-1; D ambiguous. This CDR3 spans 14 amino acids. Trimming stripped 0 bases from V and 1 base from J, with 6 bases between. Per the germline V gene, CDR1 is MNHEY and CDR2 is SVGAGI.

Written as DNA, the CDR3 is TGTGCCAGCAGCCAAGACGCAGGAGACTATGGCTACACCTTC. Amino acid sequence: CASSQDAGDYGYTF. V is TRBV3-1 (or the pseudogene TRBV3-2) and J is TRBJ1-2; no clear D. The CDR3 is 14 residues long. V lost 0 bases and J 3 bases, leaving 8 bases between the germline ends. In germline, CDR1 is LGHDT, CDR2 YNNKEL (reference sequence).

The V and J genes are TRBV27 and TRBJ2-1; D is uncertain. Trimming shortened V by 6 bases and J by 6 bases, and 18 bases separated the two germline ends. This CDR3 is built from 15 residues. CDR1 and CDR2 (germline): MNHEY, SMNVEV (reference sequence). CDR3 region: CASSSLGSLSNEQFF. The CDR3 nucleotides are TGTGCCAGCAGCTCGCTTGGTAGTCTCTCCAATGAGCAGTTCTTC.

V gene TRBV28 combines with J gene TRBJ2-1; TRBD2 matches 7 bases. Unmatched junction bases numbered 9, after V lost 6 bases and J lost 7 bases. This CDR3 spans 14 amino acids. Germline CDR1 is MDHEN and CDR2 is SYDVKM. The CDR3 DNA reads as TGTGCCAGCAGACTCGCGGGAGTAAGGAATGAGCAGTTCTTC. It yields the protein CASRLAGVRNEQFF.

This chain joins TRBV27 and TRBJ1-1; D may be TRBD1 (5 bases). Per the germline V gene, CDR1 is MNHEY and CDR2 is SMNVEV (reference sequence). This CDR3 contains 13 residues. Trimming pared 5 bases from V and 0 bases from J, leaving 7 bases between. CDR3 DNA: TGTGCCAGCAGTGGACATCTGAACACTGAAGCTTTCTTT. Its translation is CASSGHLNTEAFF.

This rearrangement joins TRBV4-1 to TRBJ1-2; 7 bases are a match to TRBD1. Germline V gene lookup returns CDR1 MGHRA and CDR2 YSYEKL. V lost 4 bases, J lost 4 bases, and 9 bases stayed unmatched. The CDR3 runs to 15 residues. In DNA, the CDR3 is TGCGCCAGCAGCCTGAGCCCAGGGGGGATCTATGGCTACACCTTC. It encodes CASSLSPGGIYGYTF.

This chain links TRBV14 with TRBJ2-3; D remains unclear. Trimming shortened V by 5 bases and J by 2 bases, and 2 bases separated the two germline ends. Looked up from germline, CDR1 is SGHDN and CDR2 is FVKESK. The CDR3 is 11 residues long. The CDR3 spells CASSFTDTQYF. CDR3 nucleotides: TGTGCCAGCAGCTTCACAGATACGCAGTATTTT. The full variable domain, rest sourced from reference TRBV14 and TRBJ2-3, is EAGVTQFPSHSVIEKGQTVTLRCDPISGHDNLYWYRRVMGKEIKFLLHFVKESKQDESGMPNNRFLAERTGGTYSTLKVQPAELEDSGVYFCASSFTDTQYFGPGTRLTVL.

V and J are TRBV7-2 and TRBJ1-5, with a possible D match to TRBD1 (5 bases). The CDR3 contains 13 residues. The V end lost 5 bases, the J end lost 3 bases, and 8 bases lay between the germline ends. CDR1 SGHTA and CDR2 FQGNSA come from the germline V gene. The CDR3 DNA reads as TGTGCCAGCAGCCCAGGGAACAATCAGCCCCAGCATTTT. Protein sequence: CASSPGNNQPQHF.

The chain couples TRBV30 to TRBJ1-5, with D possibly matching TRBD1 (5 bases). With 3 bases removed from V and 0 bases from J, the gap between germline ends came to 12 bases. Germline-derived CDR1 and CDR2 are GTSNPN and SVGIG (reference sequence). This CDR3 is 15 amino acids long. The CDR3: CAWSHGTASNQPQHF. Here the CDR3 DNA reads TGTGCCTGGAGCCATGGGACCGCTAGCAATCAGCCCCAGCATTTT.

DNA of the CDR3: TGTGCCATCAGTTGGGGGGAGACCCAGTACTTC. The encoded protein is CAISWGETQYF. V usage is TRBV10-3 and J usage is TRBJ2-5; the D gene could be TRBD1 or TRBD2 (5 bases each). Per germline, CDR1 ENHRY and CDR2 SYGVKD. The CDR3 loop spans 11 amino acids. Trimming took off 5 bases at V and 5 bases at J, with 6 bases between the two ends.

The V call is TRBV4-1, the J call TRBJ2-4; TRBD2 might be the D (5 bases). The CDR3 contains 14 residues. Looked up from germline, CDR1 is MGHRA and CDR2 is YSYEKL. Between the trimmed V and J ends, which lost 1 base and 8 bases, there was a span of 12 bases. The chain's CDR3 is CASSQGGLGDIQYF. The CDR3 DNA sequence: TGCGCCAGCAGCCAAGGAGGACTTGGCGACATTCAGTACTTC.

J is TRBJ1-2 and V is TRBV29-1, with TRBD1 as a possible D gene (6 bases). Trimming removed 6 bases from V and 4 bases from J, with 15 bases in between. CDR3 length: 13 residues. Germline loops: CDR1 SQVTM, CDR2 ANQGSEA. Written as DNA, the CDR3 is TGCAGCGTCGTGACAGGTTTGCCCTATGGCTACACCTTC. This encodes CSVVTGLPYGYTF.